These 31 T cell receptor beta chains originate from one sample sequenced in a study of molecular identifiers for immune sequencing clone quantification. TCRdb called the PCR reads again in MiXCR, with one record for every CDR3 protein. The repertoire includes around 320,000 distinct CDR3 sequences, about 23% of them detected once, and 0.65% to 0.75% sits in the top ten. Sequenced sample: naive CD8+ T cells from blood, with Jurkat cell RNA spiked in. Subset here: FACS-sorted CD8+CD4-CCR7+CD45RA+ naive T cells. These TCRs come from a human donor in good health. Some libraries in this study had Jurkat cell RNA spiked in.

About this clonotype itself: A much more abundant neighbour one base away suggests this may be a read error. V usage is TRBV6-5 and J usage is TRBJ1-1; D is uncertain. The germline V gene encodes CDR1 MNHEY and CDR2 SVGAGI. The CDR3 is made up of 13 amino acids. CDR3: CTSSYSWGSEAFF. The CDR3, as DNA: TGTACCAGCAGTTACTCCTGGGGTTCTGAAGCTTTCTTT.

This chain uses TRBV7-6 with TRBJ2-7; 8 bases line up with TRBD1. Germline loops: CDR1 SGHVS, CDR2 FNYEAQ. V was pared by 4 bases and J by 1 base, with 3 bases of the junction left unmatched. This CDR3 region has 14 residues. CDR3 sequence reads: CASSSGQESYEQYF. The CDR3 nucleotides read TGTGCCAGCAGCTCGGGACAGGAGTCCTACGAGCAGTACTTC.

This clonotype was detected once. Possible read error: a much larger clone is one base away. V is TRBV7-9 and J is TRBJ2-6; tentatively, D is TRBD1 (6 bases). The V gene's germline CDR1 is SEHNR and CDR2 FQNEAQ (reference sequence). This CDR3 comprises 18 residues. This CDR3 reads CAGRHPGQPAGGANVLTF. DNA of the CDR3: TGTGCCGGCAGACATCCGGGACAACCGGCCGGTGGGGCCAACGTCCTGACTTTC.

On this clonotype itself: A much larger clonotype is one base distant, so this may be a read error. The chain uses TRBV25-1 and TRBJ2-2, with D perhaps TRBD2 (6 bases). This CDR3 contains 18 residues. Looked up from germline, CDR1 is MGHDK and CDR2 is SYGVNS. This CDR3 reads CASSDSPGLLSNTGELVF. The CDR3 DNA reads TGTGCCAGCAGTGACTCCCCGGGACTGCTGTCGAACACCGGGGAGCTGGTTTTT.

This clonotype was seen more than once but under ten times. The chain is built from TRBV19 and TRBJ1-2, with TRBD1 identical over 7 bases. The CDR3 has 15 amino acids. Germline V lookup: CDR1 LNHDA, CDR2 SQIVND (reference sequence). The J segment lost 8 bases and the V segment lost 3 bases, leaving 12 bases of the junction unmatched. The CDR3 DNA follows: TGTGCCAGTAGTATTTTGCCCCTGGACAGGACCGGCTACACCTTC. Translating gives CASSILPLDRTGYTF.

There are many counts of this clonotype. This rearrangement joins TRBV4-3 to TRBJ1-2; 8 bases map to TRBD1. The CDR3 has 15 residues. CDR1 is LGHNA, CDR2 YSLEER, per germline. The junction had 5 bases not matched to a gene; V was cut back by 0 bases and J by 5 bases. The CDR3, as DNA: TGCGCCAGCAGCCAAGATTCGCAGGGGGCTTATGGCTACACCTTC. Protein product: CASSQDSQGAYGYTF.

The V gene is TRBV4-3, the J gene TRBJ1-2; D perhaps matches TRBD1 (6 bases). This CDR3 is built from 16 residues. Germline V CDR1 and CDR2: LGHNA, YSLEER. Between the trimmed V and J ends, which lost 0 bases and 4 bases, there was a span of 15 bases. This chain's CDR3 is CASSQDWGEGGYGYTF. The CDR3 DNA reads as TGCGCCAGCAGCCAAGATTGGGGCGAAGGGGGCTATGGCTACACCTTC.

Concerning this clonotype: Since a much larger clone is just one base distant, this may be a read error. The chain joins TRBV6-6 to TRBJ2-1; 8 nucleotides line up with TRBD2. The germline V gene encodes CDR1 MNHNY and CDR2 SVGAGI (reference sequence). This CDR3 is built from 15 residues. CDR3 DNA sequence: TGTGCCAGCAGTCACCCCAGCGGGAGAGACAATGAGCAGATCTTC. Its translation is CASSHPSGRDNEQIF.

This clonotype was seen more than once but under ten times. One end of the junction does not line up with germline, which may come from a read error. The rearrangement links TRBV20-1 to TRBJ2-2, with 7 bases lining up with TRBD2. Germline assignment: CDR1 DFQATT and CDR2 SNEGSKA (reference sequence). This CDR3 is 17 amino acids long. The CDR3 DNA follows: TGCAGTGCTAGAGCTCCCCCCGCGGGAGTGATCACCGGGGAGCTGTCTTTT. Amino acids: CSARAPPAGVITGELSF.

V usage is TRBV5-6 and J usage is TRBJ2-3; 8 positions agree with TRBD2. The V segment lost 5 bases and the J segment 4 bases; nucleotides outside the gene matches: 12. From germline, CDR1 is SGHDT and CDR2 YYEEEE. There are 16 residues in the CDR3. The CDR3 coding sequence is TGTGCCAGCAGTTTACCGGGACTAGGTAACCCAGATACGCAGTATTTT. Residues: CASSLPGLGNPDTQYF.

The gene calls are TRBV3-1 and TRBJ1-1; D remains unclear. This CDR3 has 15 amino acids. Trimming removed 0 bases from V and 0 bases from J, with 8 bases in between. Germline V gives CDR1 LGHDT, CDR2 YNNKEL (reference sequence). CDR3 sequence reads: CASSQDFIVNTEAFF. CDR3 DNA: TGTGCCAGCAGCCAAGATTTTATCGTGAACACTGAAGCTTTCTTT.

The rearrangement uses TRBV18 and TRBJ2-5; 9 positions match TRBD1. Losses at the gene ends were 3 bases for V and 4 bases for J; bases not matched to a gene: 3. Germline V gene sequence: CDR1 KGHSH, CDR2 LQKENI. This CDR3 is 14 amino acids long. CDR3 DNA: TGTGCCAGCTCACCGAGGGACAGGGCAGAGACCCAGTACTTC. Residues: CASSPRDRAETQYF.

This clonotype has ten or more counts. The genes are TRBV7-9 and TRBJ2-2, with 9 bases that match TRBD2. V trimming: 5 bases; J trimming: 6 bases; junction bases outside the gene matches: 7. Germline V gene lookup returns CDR1 SEHNR and CDR2 FQNEAQ (reference sequence). The CDR3 runs 15 residues. The CDR3 protein is CASSHLVAGAGELFF. As DNA, the CDR3 is TGTGCCAGCAGCCACCTGGTAGCGGGAGCCGGGGAGCTGTTTTTT.

This clonotype has ten or more counts. The chain employs TRBV28 and TRBJ2-3; 7 positions agree with TRBD1. J gave up 2 bases and V 5 bases, and 16 bases lay outside the gene matches. In germline, CDR1 is MDHEN, CDR2 SYDVKM. This CDR3 comprises 18 residues. CDR3 sequence: CASSPIGGGDRDTDTQYF. Here the CDR3 DNA reads TGTGCCAGCAGTCCCATTGGGGGTGGGGACAGAGACACAGATACGCAGTATTTT.

On this clonotype: A much larger clone sits a single nucleotide away, making a read error possible. This is likely a read error, given that the CDR3 carries no conserved phenylalanine or tryptophan at its end. The genes are TRBV4-3 and TRBJ1-1; the D gene is possibly TRBD1 (6 bases). The germline gives CDR1 LGHNA, CDR2 YSLEER. V gave up 0 bases and J gave up 0 bases, with 11 bases separating them. This CDR3 has 16 residues. As DNA, the CDR3 is TGCGCCAGCAGCCAAGAGGGGGGGGCCATGAACACTGAAGCTTTCCTT. It yields the protein CASSQEGGAMNTEAFL.

Concerning this clonotype: Being one base from a much bigger clone, this may be a read error. The chain joins TRBV7-2 to TRBJ2-5, with D unclear. The germline gives CDR1 SGHTA, CDR2 FQGNSA. This CDR3 spans 14 amino acids. Trimming stripped 1 base from V and 2 bases from J, with 8 bases between. CDR3 DNA: TGTGCCAGCAGCTTAGTACAGATGCAAGAGACCCAGTACTTC. It codes for CASSLVQMQETQYF. Full variable domain (outside the CDR3, taken from reference TRBV7-2 and TRBJ2-5): GAGVSQSPSNKVTEKGKDVELRCDPISGHTALYWYRQSLGQGLEFLIYFQGNSAPDKSGLPSDRFSAERTGGSVSTLTIQRTQQEDSAVYLCASSLVQMQETQYFGPGTRLLVL.

The table lists this clonotype with many counts. V is TRBV7-2 and J is TRBJ2-3, with D perhaps matching TRBD2 (5 bases). The CDR3 consists of 14 residues. The germline gives CDR1 SGHTA, CDR2 FQGNSA. V was trimmed by 4 bases and J by 1 base, leaving 9 bases between them. The CDR3 reads CASSSVGGTDTQYF. CDR3 DNA: TGTGCCAGCAGCTCGGTCGGGGGCACAGATACGCAGTATTTT.

This clonotype showed up just a few times. The rearrangement joins TRBV4-1 to TRBJ2-1; D possibly matches TRBD1 or TRBD2 (6 bases each). The CDR3 is 15 residues long. V was shortened by 0 bases and J by 6 bases, with 12 bases between the two germline ends. Germline assignment: CDR1 MGHRA and CDR2 YSYEKL. As DNA, the CDR3 is TGCGCCAGCAGCCAAGATACGGGGGCTCCCAATGAGCAGTTCTTC. Its translation: CASSQDTGAPNEQFF.

The sample holds many counts of this clonotype. The chain links TRBV19 to TRBJ1-5, with D perhaps TRBD1 (6 bases). There are 13 residues in the CDR3. Trimming took 9 bases from V and 3 from J, leaving 12 bases between them. In germline, CDR1 is LNHDA, CDR2 SQIVND (reference sequence). CDR3 DNA: TGTGCCAGCAGTGGACAGAACAATCAGCCCCAGCATTTT. Amino acid sequence: CASSGQNNQPQHF.

This clonotype came up many times. V gene TRBV7-6 combines with J gene TRBJ2-2; possible D gene TRBD2, 5 bases. The CDR3 totals 12 residues. Trimming left V 8 bases short and J 7 bases short, with 11 bases between. Germline V gene lookup returns CDR1 SGHVS and CDR2 FNYEAQ. This CDR3 reads CASATGIGELFF. The CDR3 nucleotides are TGTGCCAGCGCGACGGGAATCGGGGAGCTGTTTTTT.

A remark on this clonotype: The CDR3 does not end in the conserved phenylalanine or tryptophan, so this is likely a read error. The rearrangement links TRBV5-1 to TRBJ2-1, with 12 bases matching TRBD1. With V trimmed by 7 bases and J by 6 bases, 11 bases remained unmatched. The CDR3 contains 16 residues. Germline CDR1 and CDR2: SGHRS and YFSETQ. Here the CDR3 DNA reads TGCGCCAGCCACTTCCCGGGACAGGGGGCTTCCAATGAGCAGTTCTCC. It codes for CASHFPGQGASNEQFS.

Ten or more counts support this clonotype. The chain has TRBV18 and TRBJ1-1; possibly TRBD1 for D (6 bases). The V end was cut by 0 bases, the J end by 4 bases, with 9 bases between. CDR3 length equals 14 residues. The V gene's germline CDR1 is KGHSH and CDR2 LQKENI. The CDR3 sequence is CASSPPGAGTEAFF. CDR3 bases: TGTGCCAGCTCACCACCGGGGGCGGGCACTGAAGCTTTCTTT.

CDR3 loop: CASSEAGRAVGETQYF. The CDR3 DNA follows: TGTGCCAGCAGTGAAGCGGGGAGGGCGGTAGGAGAGACCCAGTACTTC. The rearrangement links TRBV25-1 to TRBJ2-5; 7 bases match TRBD2. Germline lookup yields CDR1 MGHDK and CDR2 SYGVNS. V was clipped by 2 bases and J by 4 bases; unmatched bases: 10. The CDR3 length is 16 residues.

The V call is TRBV30, the J call TRBJ2-3; D is uncertain. CDR1 and CDR2 (germline): GTSNPN, SVGIG (reference sequence). CDR3 length: 10 amino acids. CDR3 sequence: CAVSTDTQYF. CDR3 nucleotides: TGTGCGGTGAGCACAGATACGCAGTATTTT.

V gene TRBV4-1 combines with J gene TRBJ2-1, with a possible D match to TRBD2 (5 bases). The V end lost 5 bases, the J end lost 6 bases, and 11 bases lay between the germline ends. The CDR3 is 13 amino acids. The germline V gene encodes CDR1 MGHRA and CDR2 YSYEKL. The CDR3 here is CASSATRPNEQFF. CDR3 coding DNA: TGCGCCAGCAGCGCAACTAGACCCAATGAGCAGTTCTTC.

This clonotype has only one observation. A much larger clone sits a single nucleotide away, making a read error possible. Here the CDR3 reads CASSLLGPADNEQFF. The CDR3 nucleotides read TGTGCCAGCAGCTTACTTGGGCCAGCGGACAATGAGCAGTTCTTC. V is TRBV7-2 and J is TRBJ2-1, with TRBD2 as a possible D gene (5 bases). There are 15 residues in the CDR3. Germline lookup yields CDR1 SGHTA and CDR2 FQGNSA. Trimming stripped 2 bases from V and 5 bases from J, with 13 bases between.

This clonotype was found many times. The gene calls are TRBV12-3 or TRBV12-4 and TRBJ2-3, with D uncertain. V lost 3 bases and J lost 2, with 6 bases in between. The CDR3 is made up of 13 amino acids. CDR3 in DNA: TGTGCCAGCAGTTTCCCAAACACAGATACGCAGTATTTT. This codes for CASSFPNTDTQYF.

Turning to this clonotype: A much larger clone sits a single nucleotide away, making a read error possible. The genes are TRBV7-9 and TRBJ2-2; D is undetermined. Germline assignment: CDR1 SEHNR and CDR2 FQNEAQ (reference sequence). Trimming cost V 5 bases and J 4 bases, with 14 bases left between them. This CDR3 comprises 15 residues. The CDR3 nucleotides read TGTGCCAGCAGCCCCCCAGACATAAGCACCGGGGAGCTGTTTTTT. Encoded protein: CASSPPDISTGELFF.

This clonotype came up many times. The rearrangement links TRBV7-9 to TRBJ2-2, with D hard to call. With 5 bases removed from V and 3 bases from J, the gap between germline ends came to 13 bases. Looked up from germline, CDR1 is SEHNR and CDR2 is FQNEAQ (reference sequence). The CDR3 is 15 amino acids. The CDR3 sequence: CASSNRDTDTGELFF. The DNA for the CDR3 is TGTGCCAGCAGCAACCGAGATACGGACACCGGGGAGCTGTTTTTT.

V is TRBV7-9 and J is TRBJ2-7; no clear D. Germline V gives CDR1 SEHNR, CDR2 FQNEAQ (reference sequence). This CDR3 is 11 amino acids long. V was clipped by 10 bases and J by 2 bases, with 9 bases between them. CDR3 protein: CATGRTYEQYF. Here the CDR3 DNA reads TGTGCCACGGGCAGAACCTACGAGCAGTACTTC.

J is TRBJ1-4 and V is TRBV18; D uncertain. Trimming shortened V by 0 bases and J by 0 bases, and 5 bases separated the two germline ends. The CDR3 sequence is 15 residues long. The V gene's germline CDR1 is KGHSH and CDR2 LQKENI. CDR3 in DNA: TGTGCCAGCTCACCACCGGCAGCAACTAATGAAAAACTGTTTTTT. It specifies CASSPPAATNEKLFF.